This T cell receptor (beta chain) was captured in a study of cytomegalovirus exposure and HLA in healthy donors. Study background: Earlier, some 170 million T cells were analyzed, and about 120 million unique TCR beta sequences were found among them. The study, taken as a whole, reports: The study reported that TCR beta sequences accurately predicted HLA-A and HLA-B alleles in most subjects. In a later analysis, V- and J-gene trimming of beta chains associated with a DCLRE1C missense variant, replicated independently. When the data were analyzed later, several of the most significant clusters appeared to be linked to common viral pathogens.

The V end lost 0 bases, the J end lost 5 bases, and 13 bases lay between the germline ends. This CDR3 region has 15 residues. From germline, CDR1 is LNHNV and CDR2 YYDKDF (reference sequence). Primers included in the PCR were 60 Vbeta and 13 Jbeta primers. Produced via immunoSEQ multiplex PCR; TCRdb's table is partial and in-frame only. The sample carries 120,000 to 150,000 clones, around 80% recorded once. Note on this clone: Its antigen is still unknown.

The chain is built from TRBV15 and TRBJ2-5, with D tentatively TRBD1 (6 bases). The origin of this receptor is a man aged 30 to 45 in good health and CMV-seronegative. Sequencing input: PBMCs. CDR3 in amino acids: CATSRDIGQLETQYF. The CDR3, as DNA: TGTGCCACCAGCAGAGATATCGGACAGCTCGAGACCCAGTACTTC.